What follows describes a single TCR beta chain. The antigen is unknown. Using immunoSEQ multiplex PCR, the repertoire was profiled, and TCRdb retains in-frame clones only, with some absent. The sample shows around 66,000 clones, roughly 95% of them seen only once. The sample originates from a study of T cells after posttransplantation cyclophosphamide. Study results and caveats: Recipient CMV seropositivity and CMV reactivation strongly tracked TRB clonality. Tissue-infiltrating T cells from skin or gut overlapped little with blood T cells.

The related graft donor's blood sample was taken on the day of bone marrow donation. The CDR3 is 16 amino acids. Germline V gene lookup returns CDR1 SGHAT and CDR2 FQNNGV. Trimming left V 0 bases short and J 2 bases short, with 13 bases between. This receptor was identified in a woman in her 30s in good health and a related stem cell transplant donor. What was sequenced was PBMCs. This rearrangement joins TRBV11-2 to TRBJ1-2, with D maybe TRBD1 (6 bases). DNA for the CDR3: TGTGCCAGCAGCTTAGACCTGGGGGCGCCGAACTATGGCTACACCTTC. Amino acid sequence: CASSLDLGAPNYGYTF.